Below, 21 T cell receptor beta chains from the same sample are listed, as sequenced in a study of shared clonotypes between healthy human individuals. Profiling relied on immunoSEQ multiplex PCR, and the TCRdb table lists in-frame clones only, not all of them. The sample includes millions of clones, roughly 91% of them seen just once. CD8 cells regarded as naive lacked CD45RO, were positively chosen for CCR7, and omitted terminally differentiated effector memory CD45RA+ cells. The sample taken for sequencing was naive CD8+ T cells from PBMCs. Every receptor here comes from a young man in good health. Some clones in this sample may be carry-over from other donors' samples.

V gene TRBV19 combines with J gene TRBJ1-1; 7 bases line up with TRBD1. Germline CDR1 reads LNHDA; CDR2 reads SQIVND (reference sequence). CDR3 length equals 14 residues. J lost 1 base, V lost 7 bases, and 6 bases had no gene match. DNA for the CDR3: TGTGCCAGTAATTCCGGGACAGCGAACACTGAAGCTTTCTTT. Its protein is CASNSGTANTEAFF. The complete variable domain, with remaining parts taken from reference TRBV19 and TRBJ1-1, reads DGGITQSPKYLFRKEGQNVTLSCEQNLNHDAMYWYRQDPGQGLRLIYYSQIVNDFQKGDIAEGYSVSREKKESFPLTVTSAQKNPTAFYLCASNSGTANTEAFFGQGTRLTVV.

V gene TRBV5-1 combines with J gene TRBJ2-3; 10 bases fit TRBD2. This CDR3 has 16 residues. Losses at the gene ends were 3 bases for V and 6 bases for J; bases not matched to a gene: 10. The germline gives CDR1 SGHRS, CDR2 YFSETQ. The chain's CDR3 is CASSSLGLAARDTQYF. For the CDR3, the DNA is TGCGCCAGCAGCTCCCTAGGACTAGCGGCCCGGGATACGCAGTATTTT. The full variable domain, with the rest looked up from reference TRBV5-1 and TRBJ2-3, is KAGVTQTPRYLIKTRGQQVTLSCSPISGHRSVSWYQQTPGQGLQFLFEYFSETQRNKGNFPGRFSGRQFSNSRSEMNVSTLELGDSALYLCASSSLGLAARDTQYFGPGTRLTVL.

This chain uses TRBV28 with TRBJ2-1; 9 nucleotides match TRBD1. This CDR3 is 15 amino acids long. Germline lookup yields CDR1 MDHEN and CDR2 SYDVKM. The V and J ends lost 6 bases and 6 bases, in that order; junction bases with no gene match: 9. CDR3 in DNA: TGTGCCAGCAGCCCAAGGGACAGGGTTCGCAATGAGCAGTTCTTC. The encoded protein is CASSPRDRVRNEQFF.

The chain joins TRBV6-5 to TRBJ1-1; D ambiguous. Per the germline V gene, CDR1 is MNHEY and CDR2 is SVGAGI. Trimming stripped 3 bases from V and 5 bases from J, with 10 bases between. CDR3 length: 13 residues. The chain's CDR3 is CASSYGVRTEAFF. In nucleotides, the CDR3 is TGTGCCAGCAGTTATGGGGTCCGTACTGAAGCTTTCTTT.

CDR3 nucleotide sequence: TGTGCCTGGAAGGCCCGGGGTAACAATGAGCAGTTCTTC. It specifies CAWKARGNNEQFF. This chain uses TRBV30 with TRBJ2-1; maybe TRBD2 (5 bases). V lost 4 bases and J 5 bases, leaving 12 bases between the germline ends. CDR3 length equals 13 residues. Germline assignment: CDR1 GTSNPN and CDR2 SVGIG (reference sequence). Looking up the rest from reference TRBV30 and TRBJ2-1 gives the full variable domain: SQTIHQWPATLVQPVGSPLSLECTVEGTSNPNLYWYRQAAGRGLQLLFYSVGIGQISSEVPQNLSASRPQDRQFILSSKKLLLSDSGFYLCAWKARGNNEQFFGPGTRLTVL.

CDR3 coding DNA: TGTGCCAGCAGTTCCACGATACAGGGCACGACAGATACGCAGTATTTT. Translation: CASSSTIQGTTDTQYF. The chain has TRBV7-9 and TRBJ2-3; tentatively, D is TRBD1 (6 bases). From germline, CDR1 is SEHNR and CDR2 FQNEAQ (reference sequence). The V end lost 6 bases, the J end lost 3 bases, and 19 bases lay between the germline ends. The CDR3 extends over 16 amino acids.

The V gene is TRBV9, the J gene TRBJ2-2, with 8 nucleotides matching TRBD2. CDR3 size: 15 residues. Germline trimming cut 2 bases from V and 8 bases from J; bases unmatched to any gene: 8. Germline lookup yields CDR1 SGDLS and CDR2 YYNGEE. In DNA, the CDR3 is TGTGCCAGCAGCGTGGTAGCGGGACTAGGAGGGGAGCTGTTTTTT. Translated: CASSVVAGLGGELFF.

A note on this clone: At the DNA level, this CDR3 is encoded by other sequences in the same sample as well. The chain joins TRBV7-2 to TRBJ1-3, with D possibly TRBD1 on 5 matching bases. CDR3 length: 14 amino acids. Germline values: CDR1 SGHTA, CDR2 FQGNSA. V shed 3 bases and J shed 0 bases, with 6 bases lying between them. The CDR3 DNA follows: TGTGCCAGCAGCTTGAGGGGCTCTGGAAACACCATATATTTT. This sequence encodes CASSLRGSGNTIYF. Filled out from reference TRBV7-2 and TRBJ1-3, the complete variable domain reads GAGVSQSPSNKVTEKGKDVELRCDPISGHTALYWYRQSLGQGLEFLIYFQGNSAPDKSGLPSDRFSAERTGGSVSTLTIQRTQQEDSAVYLCASSLRGSGNTIYFGEGSWLTVV.

This chain links TRBV28 with TRBJ1-5; no definite D call. V dropped 8 bases and J dropped 1 base, with 15 bases sitting between them. The germline V gene encodes CDR1 MDHEN and CDR2 SYDVKM. The CDR3 length is 15 residues. As DNA, the CDR3 is TGTGCCAGCGTCCGAGTACTGGAGAGCAATCAGCCCCAGCATTTT. Translated: CASVRVLESNQPQHF.

The chain has TRBV4-2 and TRBJ2-7, with TRBD1 matching 8 bases. From germline, CDR1 is LGHNA and CDR2 YNFKEQ. The CDR3 loop spans 15 amino acids. The V gene end was trimmed by 1 base and the J gene end by 2 bases; junction bases not matched to a gene: 4. CDR3 nucleotide sequence: TGTGCCAGCAGCCAAGTGAGGACAGGGACCTACGAGCAGTACTTC. Amino acids: CASSQVRTGTYEQYF.

This chain links TRBV7-7 with TRBJ2-1, with D possibly being TRBD2 (5 bases). The germline V and J ends were trimmed by 1 base and 9 bases, with 13 bases remaining between them. Germline CDR1 SSHAT, CDR2 FNYEAQ (reference sequence). The length of the CDR3 is 14 residues. The DNA of the CDR3 is TGTGCCAGCAGCTTAGGTACGGGGTCGGGTGAGCAGTTCTTC. Residues: CASSLGTGSGEQFF.

As regards this clone: The sample contains more than one DNA sequence encoding this CDR3. V and J are TRBV4-3 and TRBJ2-7, with TRBD1 matching 7 bases. Losses at the gene ends were 4 bases for V and 3 bases for J; bases not matched to a gene: 6. CDR1 and CDR2 from the germline V gene are LGHNA and YSLEER. The CDR3 runs to 14 residues. CDR3 amino acids: CASSPRDRVYEQYF. The CDR3, as DNA: TGCGCCAGCAGCCCCCGGGACAGAGTCTACGAGCAGTACTTC.

To note about this clone: Distinct nucleotide sequences in the sample also encode this CDR3. The chain links TRBV30 to TRBJ2-1; 10 bases agree with TRBD2. The germline V gene has CDR1 GTSNPN and CDR2 SVGIG (reference sequence). After removal of 1 base from V and 7 bases from J, the junction contained 4 bases not matched to a gene. CDR3 length: 14 amino acids. Here the CDR3 reads CAWSGLAGANEQFF. In DNA form, the CDR3 reads TGTGCCTGGAGTGGGCTAGCGGGAGCTAATGAGCAGTTCTTC.

The chain uses TRBV5-1 and TRBJ2-7; 10 bases agree with TRBD2. CDR1 SGHRS and CDR2 YFSETQ come from the germline V gene. Trimming took 4 bases from V and 7 from J; bases not matched to a gene: 14. The CDR3 spans 16 residues. DNA for the CDR3: TGCGCCAGCAGCCCGACCTCCGTAGCGGGAGGTTTTGAGCAGTACTTC. Protein sequence: CASSPTSVAGGFEQYF.

This chain uses TRBV6-1 with TRBJ2-2; D is unclear. Trimming cost V 7 bases and J 2 bases, with 8 bases left between them. Germline CDR1 reads MNHNS; CDR2 reads SASEGT. This CDR3 region has 13 residues. The CDR3 here is CASKLQNTGELFF. The CDR3 bases are TGTGCCAGCAAGTTGCAAAACACCGGGGAGCTGTTTTTT.

As to this clone: In the same sample, other DNA sequences code for this CDR3. The rearrangement links TRBV27 to TRBJ2-2, with a tentative D call TRBD1 (6 bases). The CDR3 covers 13 residues. V was clipped by 3 bases and J by 5 bases, with 7 bases between them. Looked up from germline, CDR1 is MNHEY and CDR2 is SMNVEV (reference sequence). The CDR3 nucleotides are TGTGCCAGCAGTTTCGGACAGACCGGGGAGCTGTTTTTT. Amino acids: CASSFGQTGELFF.

V is TRBV7-8 and J is TRBJ1-2; TRBD1 aligns across 7 bases. J was trimmed by 0 bases and V by 1 base; bases with no gene match: 2. CDR3 size: 15 residues. Germline V CDR1 and CDR2: SGHVS, FQNEAQ. CDR3 sequence: CASSLETGPNYGYTF. CDR3 bases: TGTGCCAGCAGCTTAGAGACAGGGCCTAACTATGGCTACACCTTC.

The V and J genes are TRBV29-1 and TRBJ2-5, with a tentative D call TRBD1 (5 bases). Trimming took off 7 bases at V and 2 bases at J, with 17 bases between the two ends. CDR3 length: 14 residues. Germline V gives CDR1 SQVTM, CDR2 ANQGSEA. CDR3 DNA: TGCAGCGGTTTTGGGGTCCAGGGACAAGAGACCCAGTACTTC. Translating gives CSGFGVQGQETQYF.

J is TRBJ1-1 and V is TRBV5-6; D gene unclear. Germline lookup yields CDR1 SGHDT and CDR2 YYEEEE. The CDR3 length is 15 residues. With 2 bases removed from V and 0 bases from J, the gap between germline ends came to 11 bases. The CDR3 DNA follows: TGTGCCAGCAGCTTTAGAGGGAACATGAACACTGAAGCTTTCTTT. Protein: CASSFRGNMNTEAFF.

The chain couples TRBV7-2 to TRBJ1-4; D gene uncertain. The V end lost 2 bases, the J end lost 0 bases, and 13 bases lay between the germline ends. Looked up from germline, CDR1 is SGHTA and CDR2 is FQGNSA. This CDR3 has 17 amino acids. In nucleotides, the CDR3 is TGTGCCAGCAGCTTATCGGCCAGACCTGCAACTAATGAAAAACTGTTTTTT. This translates into CASSLSARPATNEKLFF.

J is TRBJ2-3 and V is TRBV5-6; the D is unclear. The CDR3 contains 12 residues. Trimming stripped 1 base from V and 9 bases from J, with 9 bases between. Germline V gene data show CDR1 as SGHDT and CDR2 as YYEEEE. CDR3 DNA: TGTGCCAGCAGCTTGTCCCCGAGCACGCAGTATTTT. Translation: CASSLSPSTQYF.